This TCR beta chain was recorded in a study of blood T cell repertoires in COVID-19. Study context: The samples span acute and convalescent COVID-19 from the United States, Italy and Spain. From T cells, B-cell-depleted T cells, or PBMCs came the material, which was cDNA or gDNA.

The V end lost 8 bases, the J end lost 5 bases, and 16 bases lay between the germline ends. This CDR3 has 15 amino acids. Germline V lookup: CDR1 LNHDA, CDR2 SQIVND (reference sequence). How the authors handled the data: Estimation of nucleated cell counts relied on the amplification of reference gene primers. Libraries were prepared by immunoSEQ multiplex PCR; TCRdb keeps only in-frame clonotypes and omits some of them. Clone size and V and J calls were adopted from that table, with D and trimming inferred from the DNA. The sample includes fewer than 85,000 clones, 70% to 80% of them seen just once.

Sequences were obtained from peripheral blood. The clonotype comes from a woman between 65 and 79 years old with acute or convalescent COVID-19. This rearrangement joins TRBV19 to TRBJ1-6, with D unclear. Here the CDR3 DNA reads TGTGCCAGTTCTGAACCGGGTCCCAATAATTCACCCCTCCACTTT. Its protein product is CASSEPGPNNSPLHF.